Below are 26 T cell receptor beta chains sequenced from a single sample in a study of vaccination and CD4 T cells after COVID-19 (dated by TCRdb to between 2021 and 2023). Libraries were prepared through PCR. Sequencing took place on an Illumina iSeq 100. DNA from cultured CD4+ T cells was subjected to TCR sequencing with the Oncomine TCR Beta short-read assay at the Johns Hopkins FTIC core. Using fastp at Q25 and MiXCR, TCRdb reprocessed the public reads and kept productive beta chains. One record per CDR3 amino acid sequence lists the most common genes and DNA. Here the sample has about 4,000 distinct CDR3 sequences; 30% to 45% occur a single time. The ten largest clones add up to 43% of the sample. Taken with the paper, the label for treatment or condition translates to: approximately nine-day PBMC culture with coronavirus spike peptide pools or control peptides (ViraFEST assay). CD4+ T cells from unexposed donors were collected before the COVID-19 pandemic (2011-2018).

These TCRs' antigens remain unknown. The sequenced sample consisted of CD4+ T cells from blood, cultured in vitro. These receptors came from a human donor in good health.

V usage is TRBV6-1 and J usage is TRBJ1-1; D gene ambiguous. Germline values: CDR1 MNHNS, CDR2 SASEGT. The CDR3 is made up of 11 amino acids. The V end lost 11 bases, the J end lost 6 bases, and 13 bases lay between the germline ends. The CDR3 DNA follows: TGTGCCGGGCTTTTGGGATCTGAAGCTTTCTTT. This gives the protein CAGLLGSEAFF.

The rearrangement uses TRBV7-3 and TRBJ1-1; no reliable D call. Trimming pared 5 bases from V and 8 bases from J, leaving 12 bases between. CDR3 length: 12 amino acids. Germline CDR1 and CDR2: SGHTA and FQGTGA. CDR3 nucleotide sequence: TGTGCCAGCAGCCCCAATGGTCAGGAAGCTTTCTTT. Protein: CASSPNGQEAFF.

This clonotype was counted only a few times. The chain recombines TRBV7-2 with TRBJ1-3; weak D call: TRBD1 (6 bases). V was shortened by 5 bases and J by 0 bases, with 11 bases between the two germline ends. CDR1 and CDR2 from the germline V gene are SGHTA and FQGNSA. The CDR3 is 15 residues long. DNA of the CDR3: TGTGCCAGCAGCCCGGACAGAGTCTCTGGAAACACCATATATTTT. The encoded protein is CASSPDRVSGNTIYF.

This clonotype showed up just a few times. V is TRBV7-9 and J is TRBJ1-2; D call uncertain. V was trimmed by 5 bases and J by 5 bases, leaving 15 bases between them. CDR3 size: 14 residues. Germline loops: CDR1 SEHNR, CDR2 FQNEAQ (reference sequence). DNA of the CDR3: TGTGCCAGCAGCCCAAGCTCAGACACTTATGGCTACACCTTC. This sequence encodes CASSPSSDTYGYTF.

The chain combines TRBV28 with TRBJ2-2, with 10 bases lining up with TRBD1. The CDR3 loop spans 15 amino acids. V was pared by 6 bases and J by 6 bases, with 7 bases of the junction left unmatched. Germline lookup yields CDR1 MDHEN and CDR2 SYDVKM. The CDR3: CASRADRGEAGELFF. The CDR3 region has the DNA TGTGCCAGCAGGGCGGACAGGGGGGAAGCCGGGGAGCTGTTTTTT.

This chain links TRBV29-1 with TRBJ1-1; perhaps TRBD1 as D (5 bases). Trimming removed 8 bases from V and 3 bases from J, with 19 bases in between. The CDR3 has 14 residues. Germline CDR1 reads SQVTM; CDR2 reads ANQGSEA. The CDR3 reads CSTEHQGGDTEAFF. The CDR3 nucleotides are TGCAGCACCGAACACCAGGGAGGTGACACTGAAGCTTTCTTT.

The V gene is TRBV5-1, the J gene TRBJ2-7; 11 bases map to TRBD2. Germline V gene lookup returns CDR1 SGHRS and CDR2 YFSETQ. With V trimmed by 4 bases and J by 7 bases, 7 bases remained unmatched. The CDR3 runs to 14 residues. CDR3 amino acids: CASSQTSGVGEQYF. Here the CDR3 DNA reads TGCGCCAGCAGCCAGACTAGCGGGGTAGGGGAGCAGTACTTC.

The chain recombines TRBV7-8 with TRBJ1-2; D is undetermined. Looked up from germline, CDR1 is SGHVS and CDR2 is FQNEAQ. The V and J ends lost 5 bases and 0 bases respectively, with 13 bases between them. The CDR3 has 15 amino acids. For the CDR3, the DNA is TGTGCCAGCAGCATTACATTGAAGGCTAACTATGGCTACACCTTC. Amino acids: CASSITLKANYGYTF. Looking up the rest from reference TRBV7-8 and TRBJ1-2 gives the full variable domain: GAGVSQSPRYKVAKRGQDVALRCDPISGHVSLFWYQQALGQGPEFLTYFQNEAQLDKSGLPSDRFFAERPEGSVSTLKIQRTQQEDSAVYLCASSITLKANYGYTFGSGTRLTVV.

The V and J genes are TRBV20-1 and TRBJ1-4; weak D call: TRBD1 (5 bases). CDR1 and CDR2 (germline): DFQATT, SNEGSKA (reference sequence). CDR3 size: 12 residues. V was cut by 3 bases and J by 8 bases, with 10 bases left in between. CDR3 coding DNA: TGCAGTGCTAGCAGGGAGGGGGAAAAACTGTTTTTT. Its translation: CSASREGEKLFF.

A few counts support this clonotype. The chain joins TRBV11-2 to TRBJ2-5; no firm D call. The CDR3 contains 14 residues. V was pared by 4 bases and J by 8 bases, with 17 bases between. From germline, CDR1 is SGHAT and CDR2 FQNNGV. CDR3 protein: CASSYAGQLDTQYF. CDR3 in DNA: TGTGCCAGCAGCTACGCCGGCCAGCTAGACACCCAGTACTTC.

This chain's CDR3 is CASSYGGAEDTQYF. CDR3 bases: TGTGCCAGCAGTTACGGGGGGGCGGAAGATACGCAGTATTTT. The chain recombines TRBV7-9 with TRBJ2-3, with 8 bases lining up with TRBD2. The germline V gene encodes CDR1 SEHNR and CDR2 FQNEAQ (reference sequence). V dropped 6 bases and J dropped 5; count of bases not matched to a gene: 7. The CDR3 runs 14 residues.

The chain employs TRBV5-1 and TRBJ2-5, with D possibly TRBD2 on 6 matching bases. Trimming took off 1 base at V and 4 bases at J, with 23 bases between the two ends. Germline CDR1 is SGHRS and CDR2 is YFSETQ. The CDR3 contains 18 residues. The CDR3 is CASSLRIGEWGLVETQYF. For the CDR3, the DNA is TGCGCCAGCAGCTTGCGGATTGGTGAATGGGGACTGGTAGAGACCCAGTACTTC.

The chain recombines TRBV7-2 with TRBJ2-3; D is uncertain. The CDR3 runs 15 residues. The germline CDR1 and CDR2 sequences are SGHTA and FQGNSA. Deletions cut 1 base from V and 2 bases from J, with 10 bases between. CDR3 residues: CASSLVSGLTDTQYF. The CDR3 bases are TGTGCCAGCAGCTTAGTGTCAGGTCTCACAGATACGCAGTATTTT.

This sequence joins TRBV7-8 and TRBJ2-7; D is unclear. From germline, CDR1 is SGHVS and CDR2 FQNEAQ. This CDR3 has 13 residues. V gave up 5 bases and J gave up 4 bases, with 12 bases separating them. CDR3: CASSLGLGYEQYF. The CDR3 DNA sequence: TGTGCCAGCAGCCTGGGGTTGGGTTACGAGCAGTACTTC.

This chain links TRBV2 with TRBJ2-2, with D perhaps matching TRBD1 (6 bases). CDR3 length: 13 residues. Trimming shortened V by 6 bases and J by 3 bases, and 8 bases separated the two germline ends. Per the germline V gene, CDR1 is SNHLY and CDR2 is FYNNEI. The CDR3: CASRQGYTGELFF. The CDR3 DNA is TGTGCCAGCAGACAGGGATACACCGGGGAGCTGTTTTTT.

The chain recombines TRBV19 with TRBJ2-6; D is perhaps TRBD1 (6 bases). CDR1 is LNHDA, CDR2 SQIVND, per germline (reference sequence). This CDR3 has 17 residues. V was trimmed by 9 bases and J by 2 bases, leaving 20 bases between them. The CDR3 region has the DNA TGTGCCAGCAAGGGGGTGGCCAGGGCTCCTGGGGCCAACGTCCTGACTTTC. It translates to CASKGVARAPGANVLTF.

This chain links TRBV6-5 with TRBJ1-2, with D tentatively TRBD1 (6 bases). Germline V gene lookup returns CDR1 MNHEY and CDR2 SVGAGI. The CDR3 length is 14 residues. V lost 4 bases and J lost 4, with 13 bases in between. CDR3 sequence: CASSSQGSGYGYTF. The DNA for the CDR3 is TGTGCCAGCAGTTCCCAGGGGTCAGGCTATGGCTACACCTTC.

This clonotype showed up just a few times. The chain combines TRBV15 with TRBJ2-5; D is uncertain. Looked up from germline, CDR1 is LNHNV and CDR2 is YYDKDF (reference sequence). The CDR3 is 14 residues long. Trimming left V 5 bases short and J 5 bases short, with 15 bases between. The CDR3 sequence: CATSSELAGETQYF. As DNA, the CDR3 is TGTGCCACCAGCTCGGAATTAGCCGGGGAGACCCAGTACTTC.

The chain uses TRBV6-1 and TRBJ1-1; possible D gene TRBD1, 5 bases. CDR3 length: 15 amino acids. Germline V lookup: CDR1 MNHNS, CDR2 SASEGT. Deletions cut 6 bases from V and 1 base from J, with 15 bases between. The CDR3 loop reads CASSPWGVGNTEAFF. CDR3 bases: TGTGCCAGCAGCCCCTGGGGGGTCGGGAACACTGAAGCTTTCTTT.

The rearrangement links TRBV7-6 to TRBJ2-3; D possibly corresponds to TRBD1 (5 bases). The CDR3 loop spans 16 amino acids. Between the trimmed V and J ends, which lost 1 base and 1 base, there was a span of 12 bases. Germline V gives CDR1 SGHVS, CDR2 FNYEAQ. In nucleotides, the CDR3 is TGTGCCAGCAGCTTAGATCTAGGGGCTGGCACAGATACGCAGTATTTT. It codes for CASSLDLGAGTDTQYF.

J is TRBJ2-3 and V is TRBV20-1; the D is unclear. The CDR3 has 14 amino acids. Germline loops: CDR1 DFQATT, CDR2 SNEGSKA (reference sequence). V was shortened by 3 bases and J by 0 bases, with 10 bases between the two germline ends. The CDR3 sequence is CSASEGPSTDTQYF. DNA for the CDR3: TGCAGTGCTAGTGAAGGCCCTAGCACAGATACGCAGTATTTT.

The CDR3, as DNA: TGCAGTGGCCTACCCCAGGGGGCGTACGCTGAAGCTTTCTTT. Translated: CSGLPQGAYAEAFF. The chain has TRBV20-1 and TRBJ1-1, with 8 bases fitting TRBD1. CDR1 is DFQATT, CDR2 SNEGSKA, per germline (reference sequence). V gave up 7 bases and J gave up 6 bases; unmatched junction bases: 13. CDR3 size: 14 residues.

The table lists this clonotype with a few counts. CDR3 sequence (DNA): TGCAGTGCCCCGACGGACTACAATGAGCAGTTCTTC. Its translation is CSAPTDYNEQFF. The V gene is TRBV20-1, the J gene TRBJ2-1; D gene unclear. The germline CDR1 and CDR2 sequences are DFQATT and SNEGSKA (reference sequence). Trimming shortened V by 6 bases and J by 3 bases, and 9 bases separated the two germline ends. The CDR3 is 12 residues long.

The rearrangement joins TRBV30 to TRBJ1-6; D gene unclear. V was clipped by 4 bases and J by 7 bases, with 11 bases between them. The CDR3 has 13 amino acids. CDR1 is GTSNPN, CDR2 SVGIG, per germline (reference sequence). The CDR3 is CAWTAEDNSPLHF. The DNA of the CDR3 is TGTGCCTGGACAGCAGAAGACAATTCACCCCTCCACTTT.

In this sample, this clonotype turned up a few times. The CDR3 reads CAGGGENEQFF. In DNA, the CDR3 is TGTGCCGGCGGGGGAGAGAATGAGCAGTTCTTC. The genes are TRBV6-1 and TRBJ2-1; 7 nucleotides match TRBD2. CDR1 MNHNS and CDR2 SASEGT come from the germline V gene. This CDR3 contains 11 residues. The trim removed 11 bases at V and 7 bases at J, leaving 5 bases unmatched.

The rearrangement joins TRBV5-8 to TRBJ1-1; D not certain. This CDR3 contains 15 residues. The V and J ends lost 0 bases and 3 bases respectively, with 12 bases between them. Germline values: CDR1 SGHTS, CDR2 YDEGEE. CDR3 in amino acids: CASSLGVGPDTEAFF. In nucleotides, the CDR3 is TGTGCCAGCAGCTTGGGAGTGGGCCCGGACACTGAAGCTTTCTTT.